Listed below are T cell receptor beta chains from one sample, sequenced in a study of hypomethylating agent response in myelodysplastic syndrome. Sequencing used immunoSEQ multiplex PCR; TCRdb keeps in-frame clones, though not all of them. The table lists roughly 1,200 clones, nearly 85% of them singletons. Here the sequenced sample was bone marrow, taken before or after starting hypomethylating agent treatment for myelodysplastic syndrome (not recorded which). The source is a human donor with myelodysplastic syndrome. CDR3s include the opening cysteine and the closing phenylalanine or tryptophan.

V: TRBV19
J: TRBJ1-3
CDR3: CASSIGRSRSGNTIYF

V: TRBV27
J: TRBJ2-3
CDR3: CASSFLGDTQYF

V: TRBV11-3
J: TRBJ2-1
CDR3: CASSPARHNEQFF

V: TRBV2
J: TRBJ2-1
CDR3: CASSLAGVNEQFF

V: TRBV7-2
J: TRBJ2-5
CDR3: CASSLYRIQETQYF

V: TRBV19
J: TRBJ2-3
CDR3: CASSPNRLVDTQYF

V: TRBV10-2
J: TRBJ2-5
CDR3: CASALLFQETQYF

V: TRBV19
J: TRBJ1-4
CDR3: CASSIQGAREKLFF

V: TRBV7-2
J: TRBJ2-1
CDR3: CASSLVRLAVYNEQFF

V: TRBV7-8
J: TRBJ2-7
CDR3: CASSLGTSGSIYEQYF

V: TRBV27
J: TRBJ2-5
CDR3: CASATDDSQETQYF

V: TRBV19
J: TRBJ2-3
CDR3: CASHVSDFCSGVTDTQYF

V: TRBV1
J: TRBJ1-6
CDR3: CTSSQDEGRLVRTPLVGNSPLHF

V: TRBV6-5
J: TRBJ2-7
CDR3: CASRPPGRGGEQYF

V: TRBV10-3
J: TRBJ2-2
CDR3: CAISWDWSNTGELFF

V: TRBV7-6
J: TRBJ1-3
CDR3: CASSLRSSSGNTIYF

V: TRBV10-2
J: TRBJ1-1
CDR3: CASSERQEAFF

V: TRBV6-4
J: TRBJ2-3
CDR3: CASSGVAGPPDTQYF

V: TRBV27
J: TRBJ2-1
CDR3: CASSFGTGGNEQFF

V: TRBV14
J: TRBJ1-2
CDR3: CASSQDALGGYTF

V: TRBV29-1
J: TRBJ1-3
CDR3: CSVRATGVYF

V: TRBV28
J: TRBJ2-5
CDR3: CASSSSGPGGRTQYF

V: TRBV5-8
J: TRBJ1-5
CDR3: CASSSSPGANQPQHF

V: TRBV2
J: TRBJ1-1
CDR3: CAGTQENTEAFF

V: TRBV14
J: TRBJ2-1
CDR3: CASSESGGFSYNEQFF

V: TRBV28
J: TRBJ2-2
CDR3: CASSFPTGELFF

V: TRBV5-4
J: TRBJ2-2
CDR3: CASRLGTRVGTGELFF

V: TRBV5-6
J: TRBJ2-7
CDR3: CASSLGASGIYEQYF

V: TRBV28
J: TRBJ1-2
CDR3: CASSLSWGSNYGYTF

V: TRBV2
J: TRBJ2-2
CDR3: CASSYTETGELFF

V: TRBV28
J: TRBJ2-7
CDR3: CASLAGGRMREQYF

V: TRBV19
J: TRBJ2-2
CDR3: CASIKITGNTGELFF

V: TRBV7-6
J: TRBJ2-1
CDR3: CASSYRMGIQRGYNEQFF

V: TRBV4-1
J: TRBJ1-2
CDR3: CASSQDRGGTGPNYGYTF

V: TRBV5-5
J: TRBJ1-1
CDR3: CASSPRQEWNTEAFF

V: TRBV14
J: TRBJ1-1
CDR3: CASSHRHYSTGNTEAFF

V: TRBV19
J: TRBJ2-1
CDR3: CASSPQGGNEQFF

V: TRBV25-1
J: TRBJ2-7
CDR3: CASSEFTEQYF

V: TRBV19
J: TRBJ1-2
CDR3: CASSMRQERYTF

V: TRBV5-1
J: TRBJ2-5
CDR3: CASSRDTNQETQYF